These 29 T cell receptor beta chains share one sample of origin, sequenced in a study of blood T cell repertoires in COVID-19. The table came from immunoSEQ multiplex PCR; TCRdb's copy has only in-frame clones and leaves some out. Here the sample spans fewer than 250,000 clones, around four fifths being singletons. The sample consisted of peripheral blood. All receptors come from a woman aged 55-70 years with active or convalescent COVID-19.

The V and J genes are TRBV6-2 or TRBV6-3 and TRBJ1-5; TRBD1 matches 7 bases. Germline V gene lookup returns CDR1 MNHEY and CDR2 SVGEGT. Losses at the gene ends were 6 bases for V and 0 bases for J; bases not matched to a gene: 8. The CDR3 has 16 amino acids. The CDR3, as DNA: TGTGCCAGCAGCTCTCAGGGGGATTATAGCAATCAGCCCCAGCATTTT. It specifies CASSSQGDYSNQPQHF.

This clone was detected once. This sequence joins TRBV18 and TRBJ1-6; 7 bases are a match to TRBD1. The CDR3 is made up of 15 amino acids. Germline loops: CDR1 KGHSH, CDR2 LQKENI. The V and J ends lost 5 bases and 7 bases, in that order; junction bases with no gene match: 8. The CDR3 region is CASSSGTVQNSPLHF. The CDR3, as DNA: TGTGCCAGCTCATCAGGGACAGTTCAAAATTCACCCCTCCACTTT.

CDR3 loop: CASSLANSNYGYTF. CDR3 DNA: TGTGCCAGCAGCTTGGCCAACAGCAACTATGGCTACACCTTC. The V call is TRBV5-4, the J call TRBJ1-2; D gene ambiguous. V was clipped by 0 bases and J by 2 bases, with 8 bases between them. The CDR3 consists of 14 residues. CDR1 and CDR2 (germline): SGHNT, YYREEE (reference sequence).

DNA for the CDR3: TGTGCCTGGGATAATGGACAGGGGGCCACAGATACGCAGTATTTT. This encodes CAWDNGQGATDTQYF. The rearrangement joins TRBV30 to TRBJ2-3, with 11 positions matching TRBD1. Germline V gives CDR1 GTSNPN, CDR2 SVGIG (reference sequence). This CDR3 has 15 amino acids. The ends lost 5 bases at V and 2 bases at J; junction bases unmatched: 6.

This clone was detected a few times. The V and J genes are TRBV19 and TRBJ1-5; D might be TRBD1 (6 bases). The CDR3 runs to 13 residues. Germline V gene sequence: CDR1 LNHDA, CDR2 SQIVND (reference sequence). With 5 bases removed from V and 6 bases from J, the gap between germline ends came to 11 bases. This CDR3 reads CASSEQGSQPQHF. In DNA form, the CDR3 reads TGTGCCAGTAGTGAGCAGGGGTCTCAGCCCCAGCATTTT.

V and J are TRBV7-8 and TRBJ2-5; 7 nucleotides match TRBD2. The CDR3 is 15 amino acids. V lost 6 bases to trimming and J lost 2 bases; unmatched junction nucleotides: 9. Germline lookup yields CDR1 SGHVS and CDR2 FQNEAQ. In DNA form, the CDR3 reads TGTGCCAGCAGTCCTACCTTGGGGGGGCAAGAGACCCAGTACTTC. Translating it yields CASSPTLGGQETQYF.

The V and J genes are TRBV4-1 and TRBJ1-2, with D unclear. Germline values: CDR1 MGHRA, CDR2 YSYEKL. V gave up 3 bases and J gave up 2 bases, with 16 bases separating them. CDR3 length equals 16 residues. CDR3 DNA: TGCGCCAGCAGCCACATAACCGGCGGAGAGAACTATGGCTACACCTTC. This translates into CASSHITGGENYGYTF.

This clone has only one observation. The rearrangement links TRBV5-1 to TRBJ1-1, with 9 bases lining up with TRBD1. The trim removed 4 bases at V and 7 bases at J, leaving 8 bases unmatched. The germline V gene encodes CDR1 SGHRS and CDR2 YFSETQ. This CDR3 spans 14 amino acids. This CDR3 is CASSVTGGVNEAFF. The CDR3 bases are TGCGCCAGCAGCGTAACAGGGGGCGTTAATGAAGCTTTCTTT.

The chain combines TRBV29-1 with TRBJ2-3, with TRBD1 matching over 7 bases. The CDR3 is made up of 13 amino acids. V was pared by 7 bases and J by 2 bases, with 6 bases of the junction left unmatched. Germline CDR1 reads SQVTM; CDR2 reads ANQGSEA. The CDR3 DNA reads as TGCAGCGCCGGGACAGACCCCACAGATACGCAGTATTTT. Protein: CSAGTDPTDTQYF.

The chain joins TRBV19 to TRBJ1-1; possible D gene TRBD1, 5 bases. Germline CDR1 and CDR2: LNHDA and SQIVND (reference sequence). The V end lost 3 bases, the J end lost 2 bases, and 13 bases lay between the germline ends. The CDR3 totals 15 residues. The CDR3 DNA is TGTGCCAGTAGTATCTCAGGGCCACCCAACACTGAAGCTTTCTTT. Translated: CASSISGPPNTEAFF.

This chain joins TRBV24-1 and TRBJ2-2; 9 nucleotides align to TRBD1. This CDR3 has 15 residues. V gave up 5 bases and J gave up 1 base; unmatched junction bases: 1. Germline V lookup: CDR1 KGHDR, CDR2 SFDVKD. CDR3 residues: CATSATGGNTGELFF. CDR3 DNA sequence: TGTGCCACCAGTGCGACAGGGGGGAACACCGGGGAGCTGTTTTTT.

The genes are TRBV5-1 and TRBJ2-1; 12 bases map to TRBD2. V dropped 7 bases and J dropped 2; count of bases not matched to a gene: 7. CDR3 size: 16 residues. CDR1 is SGHRS and CDR2 is YFSETQ in the germline V gene. The CDR3 region has the DNA TGCGCCAGCCGCTCTGGACTAGCGGGGCCCTACAATGAGCAGTTCTTC. This sequence encodes CASRSGLAGPYNEQFF.

The V gene is TRBV5-4, the J gene TRBJ2-1; 7 nucleotides align to TRBD1. V shed 0 bases and J 12 bases; nucleotides not matched to a gene: 12. The CDR3 spans 15 residues. From germline, CDR1 is SGHNT and CDR2 YYREEE (reference sequence). The CDR3 reads CASSLAGQPLRRQFF. CDR3 sequence (DNA): TGTGCCAGCAGCTTGGCGGGACAGCCCCTGAGGCGGCAGTTCTTC.

V and J are TRBV14 and TRBJ1-1; possibly TRBD1 for D (6 bases). The ends were cut back, 4 bases at V and 6 bases at J, with 12 bases in the middle. This CDR3 region has 13 residues. Germline V gene lookup returns CDR1 SGHDN and CDR2 FVKESK. The CDR3 loop reads CASSLFGQSEAFF. The CDR3 DNA reads TGTGCCAGCAGCCTCTTTGGACAGTCTGAAGCTTTCTTT.

This chain uses TRBV2 with TRBJ1-2; 9 nucleotides align to TRBD1. Trimming removed 6 bases from V and 7 bases from J; junction bases left unmatched: 3. There are 12 residues in the CDR3. The germline gives CDR1 SNHLY, CDR2 FYNNEI. The CDR3 DNA reads as TGTGCCAGCAGCAGGACAGGGGTTGGCTACACCTTC. Translation: CASSRTGVGYTF. The variable domain in full, with the rest retrieved from reference TRBV2 and TRBJ1-2, is EPEVTQTPSHQVTQMGQEVILRCVPISNHLYFYWYRQILGQKVEFLVSFYNNEISEKSEIFDDQFSVERPDGSNFTLKIRSTKLEDSAMYFCASSRTGVGYTFGSGTRLTVV.

This chain links TRBV6-5 with TRBJ2-2, with 7 bases matching TRBD1. Germline CDR1 is MNHEY and CDR2 is SVGAGI. The trim removed 2 bases at V and 4 bases at J, leaving 1 base unmatched. This CDR3 contains 14 residues. The CDR3 region is CASSYDRATGELFF. As DNA, the CDR3 is TGTGCCAGCAGTTACGACAGGGCCACCGGGGAGCTGTTTTTT.

V usage is TRBV12-3 or TRBV12-4 and J usage is TRBJ2-7; a weak D match, TRBD1 (5 bases). V was clipped by 2 bases and J by 5 bases, with 10 bases between them. The CDR3 length is 13 residues. The CDR3 coding sequence is TGTGCCAGCAGTTTACGCCGACAGAACGAGCAGTACTTC. This encodes CASSLRRQNEQYF.

A few counts support this clone. The rearrangement joins TRBV5-1 to TRBJ1-1; 8 bases match TRBD1. J was trimmed by 0 bases and V by 0 bases; bases with no gene match: 1. The germline V gene has CDR1 SGHRS and CDR2 YFSETQ. This CDR3 is built from 15 residues. In nucleotides, the CDR3 is TGCGCCAGCAGCTTGGGGGACAGGATGAACACTGAAGCTTTCTTT. Translated: CASSLGDRMNTEAFF.

This sequence joins TRBV19 and TRBJ1-5; 8 bases align to TRBD1. CDR1 and CDR2 (germline): LNHDA, SQIVND (reference sequence). Losses at the gene ends were 7 bases for V and 4 bases for J; bases not matched to a gene: 12. This CDR3 has 16 amino acids. Written as DNA, the CDR3 is TGTGCCAGTACCCCCCCCGGGACAGGCCGGAATCAGCCCCAGCATTTT. It encodes CASTPPGTGRNQPQHF.

CDR3 sequence (DNA): TGTGCCAGCAGCACCACTAGCGGGGAGACCCAGTACTTC. This codes for CASSTTSGETQYF. This sequence joins TRBV11-2 and TRBJ2-5; 9 bases agree with TRBD2. Losses at the gene ends were 5 bases for V and 5 bases for J; bases not matched to a gene: 3. Germline V gene sequence: CDR1 SGHAT, CDR2 FQNNGV. The CDR3 contains 13 residues.

This clone showed up just once. The rearrangement links TRBV5-1 to TRBJ2-3, with 8 bases fitting TRBD2. The germline gives CDR1 SGHRS, CDR2 YFSETQ. V lost 4 bases, J lost 1 base, and 8 bases stayed unmatched. The CDR3 has 16 amino acids. CDR3 nucleotide sequence: TGCGCCAGCAGCAGGACCGGGACTAGAGGCACAGATACGCAGTATTTT. Its protein product is CASSRTGTRGTDTQYF.

The chain couples TRBV3-1 (or the pseudogene TRBV3-2) to TRBJ1-5; 7 bases align to TRBD1. Germline CDR1 and CDR2: LGHDT and YNNKEL (reference sequence). The CDR3 has 16 residues. The V gene end was trimmed by 4 bases and the J gene end by 4 bases; junction bases not matched to a gene: 10. The CDR3, as DNA: TGTGCCAGCAGCCGGGGGGACAGCGGCCTAAATCAGCCCCAGCATTTT. Residues: CASSRGDSGLNQPQHF.

The rearrangement uses TRBV12-5 and TRBJ2-7, with 8 bases lining up with TRBD1. V lost 0 bases to trimming and J lost 2 bases; unmatched junction nucleotides: 6. The CDR3 sequence is 16 residues long. The germline CDR1 and CDR2 sequences are LGHNT and FRNRAP. The CDR3 loop is CASGLVVTGGTYEQYF. The DNA of the CDR3 is TGTGCTAGTGGTTTGGTGGTTACAGGGGGAACCTACGAGCAGTACTTC.

The genes are TRBV10-1 and TRBJ2-5; D perhaps matches TRBD1 (6 bases). The CDR3 totals 13 residues. Between the trimmed V and J ends, which lost 6 bases and 7 bases, there was a span of 15 bases. Germline values: CDR1 WNHNN, CDR2 SYGVQD (reference sequence). In DNA, the CDR3 is TGCGCCAGCAGCAGCTCAGGGGTTGGGACCCAGTACTTC. It encodes CASSSSGVGTQYF.

The gene calls are TRBV7-8 and TRBJ1-1, with a weak D call TRBD1 (5 bases). The CDR3 runs 16 residues. Germline V lookup: CDR1 SGHVS, CDR2 FQNEAQ. Trimming took 1 base from V and 1 from J, leaving 13 bases between them. In nucleotides, the CDR3 is TGTGCCAGCAGCTTAGTCGGGGGACGGAGGAACACTGAAGCTTTCTTT. Its protein product is CASSLVGGRRNTEAFF.

V gene TRBV30 combines with J gene TRBJ1-1; 8 nucleotides line up with TRBD1. CDR1 GTSNPN and CDR2 SVGIG come from the germline V gene (reference sequence). V trimming: 0 bases; J trimming: 11 bases; junction bases outside the gene matches: 8. The CDR3 loop spans 13 amino acids. The CDR3 loop reads CAWSVLRGQLAFF. CDR3 in DNA: TGTGCCTGGAGTGTACTCAGGGGGCAATTGGCTTTCTTT.

The J gene is TRBJ2-7, the V gene TRBV15; 8 bases match TRBD1. Losses at the gene ends were 5 bases for V and 9 bases for J; bases not matched to a gene: 15. The CDR3 totals 15 residues. Germline CDR1 and CDR2: LNHNV and YYDKDF (reference sequence). CDR3 residues: CATSYNRDRWYGQYF. Here the CDR3 DNA reads TGTGCCACCAGCTACAACCGGGACAGGTGGTATGGGCAGTACTTC.

The chain uses TRBV5-1 and TRBJ2-7, with 7 bases matching TRBD1. Trimming removed 3 bases from V and 1 base from J; junction bases left unmatched: 7. The V gene's germline CDR1 is SGHRS and CDR2 YFSETQ. The CDR3 covers 15 residues. CDR3 residues: CASSSNTGVSYEQYF. The CDR3 DNA is TGCGCCAGCAGCTCTAATACAGGGGTTTCCTACGAGCAGTACTTC.

The sample holds one count of this clone. CDR3 region: CASSGTPGLDEQFF. The CDR3 DNA reads as TGCGCCAGCAGCGGAACTCCGGGGTTGGATGAGCAGTTCTTC. The chain has TRBV5-1 and TRBJ2-1, with D maybe TRBD2 (5 bases). Germline CDR1 is SGHRS and CDR2 is YFSETQ. The CDR3 totals 14 residues. V lost 4 bases and J lost 8, with 16 bases in between.